These T cell receptor beta chains were read from a single sample in a study of beta chain features in type 1 diabetes. Profiled with immunoSEQ multiplex PCR; TCRdb holds only in-frame clones, not every one. Of 110,000 to 150,000 clones in the sample, approximately 9.8% were seen once. The sequenced material came from central memory CD4+ T cells from blood. These receptors came from a woman in her 40s in good health. The CDR3 runs from the conserved cysteine through the conserved F or W. D genes are given only for firm matches. Expanded clones are given a class, and other clones once, few, many or no size at all.

v_gene	j_gene	abundance	d_gene	CDR3aa	CDR3nt
TRBV19	TRBJ2-1	few	TRBD2	CASLQPRGDYNEQFF	TGTGCCAGTCTACAACCGCGGGGGGACTACAATGAGCAGTTCTTC
TRBV6-1	TRBJ2-5	.	TRBD2	CASTSSGGYQETQYF	TGTGCCAGCACTTCTAGCGGGGGCTACCAAGAGACCCAGTACTTC
TRBV11-2	TRBJ2-5	.	TRBD2	CASRPWEGETQYF	TGTGCCAGCAGACCTTGGGAGGGCGAGACCCAGTACTTC
TRBV7-2	TRBJ1-5	few	.	CASSLQGMDQPQHF	TGTGCCAGCAGCTTACAGGGAATGGATCAGCCCCAGCATTTT
TRBV10-3	TRBJ2-3	.	.	CAISDSLGGDTQYF	TGTGCCATCAGTGATAGTCTAGGAGGGGATACGCAGTATTTT
TRBV6-6	TRBJ2-5	many	.	CASSPSRGRETQYF	TGTGCCAGCAGCCCCTCCAGGGGCAGGGAGACCCAGTACTTC
TRBV5-4	TRBJ2-6	few	.	CASSADRAGANVLTF	TGTGCCAGCAGCGCAGACAGAGCTGGGGCCAACGTCCTGACTTTC
TRBV30	TRBJ2-1	.	.	CAWSAIRRGHNEQFF	TGTGCCTGGAGTGCTATAAGGAGGGGCCACAATGAGCAGTTCTTC
TRBV21-1	TRBJ2-2	few	.	CASSKLHRGRLANTGELFF	TGTGCCAGCAGCAAATTACACAGGGGGCGGCTGGCGAACACCGGGGAGCTGTTTTTT
TRBV7-9	TRBJ2-1	.	.	CASSLLPGTEGYNEQFF	TGTGCCAGCAGCTTACTCCCCGGGACTGAGGGCTACAATGAGCAGTTCTTC
TRBV14	TRBJ2-3	.	TRBD2	CASSPAWGLAKTDTQYF	TGTGCCAGCAGCCCCGCGTGGGGACTAGCGAAAACAGATACGCAGTATTTT
TRBV19	TRBJ1-2	few	.	CASNIRGGYGYTF	TGTGCCAGTAATATTCGAGGGGGCTATGGCTACACCTTC
TRBV21-1	TRBJ2-3	few	.	CASNRGLAGGHTDTQYF	TGTGCCAGCAACCGTGGACTAGCGGGGGGGCACACAGATACGCAGTATTTT
TRBV5-6	TRBJ1-5	.	.	CASSFSGEPQHF	TGTGCCAGCAGCTTTTCGGGGGAGCCCCAGCATTTT
TRBV5-6	TRBJ1-2	few	.	CASSPGQTRSGYTF	TGTGCCAGCAGCCCTGGACAGACCCGTAGCGGCTACACCTTC
TRBV29-1	TRBJ1-6	many	.	CSAVAGAGSPLHF	TGCAGCGCCGTGGCGGGGGCCGGTTCACCCCTCCACTTT
TRBV18	TRBJ2-5	.	.	CASSPPVTETQYF	TGTGCCAGCTCACCCCCAGTAACAGAGACCCAGTACTTC
TRBV27	TRBJ2-7	.	TRBD1	CASMGQAHEQYF	TGTGCCAGCATGGGACAGGCGCACGAGCAGTACTTC
TRBV28	TRBJ1-2	few	TRBD1	CASSLLQLRDREDGYTF	TGTGCCAGCAGTTTACTACAACTTCGGGACAGGGAGGACGGCTACACCTTC
TRBV6-5	TRBJ2-3	.	.	CASSWGRSDTQYF	TGTGCCAGCAGTTGGGGGAGGTCTGATACGCAGTATTTT
TRBV5-8	TRBJ2-4	.	TRBD1	CASRGGQGGIQYF	TGTGCCAGCAGGGGCGGACAGGGTGGCATTCAGTACTTC
TRBV5-1	TRBJ1-1	few	TRBD1	CASSSGQPATEAFF	TGCGCCAGCAGCTCGGGACAGCCGGCAACTGAAGCTTTCTTT
TRBV6-5	TRBJ1-5	few	TRBD1	CASRTGDLPQHF	TGTGCCAGCAGGACAGGGGATCTGCCCCAGCATTTT
TRBV5-4	TRBJ2-1	.	.	CASSFTSTFGDEQFF	TGTGCCAGCAGCTTTACTAGCACCTTCGGTGATGAGCAGTTCTTC
TRBV18	TRBJ1-6	.	.	CASSPGTTGDSPLHF	TGTGCCAGCTCACCTGGGACTACGGGGGATTCACCCCTCCACTTT